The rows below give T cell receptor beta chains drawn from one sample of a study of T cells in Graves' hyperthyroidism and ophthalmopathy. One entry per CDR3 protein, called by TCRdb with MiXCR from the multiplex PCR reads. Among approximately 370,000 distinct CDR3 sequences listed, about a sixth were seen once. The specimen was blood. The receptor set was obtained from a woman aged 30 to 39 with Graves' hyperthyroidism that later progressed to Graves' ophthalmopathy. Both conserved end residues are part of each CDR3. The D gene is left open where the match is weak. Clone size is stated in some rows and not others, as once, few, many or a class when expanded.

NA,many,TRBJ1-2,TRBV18,TGTGCCAGCTCACCACCTCCAGGCAGTGTGAACTATGGCTACACCTTC,CASSPPPGSVNYGYTF
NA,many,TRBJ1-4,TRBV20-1,TGCAGTGCTAGAGATGAAAAACTGTTTTTT,CSARDEKLFF
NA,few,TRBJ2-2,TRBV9,TGTGCCAGCAGCGTAGGAACAGCTCCCAACGAGTTGTTTTTT,CASSVGTAPNELFF
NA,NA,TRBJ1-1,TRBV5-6,TGTGCCAGCAGCAAAGGTAACGCTGAAGCTTTCTTT,CASSKGNAEAFF
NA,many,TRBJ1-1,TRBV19,TGTGCCAGTACCTCCGGGGGGGGCATCACTGAAGCTTTCTTT,CASTSGGGITEAFF
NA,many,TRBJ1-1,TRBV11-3,TGTGCCAGCAGCTCGGGAGGACTCGAAGCTTTCTTT,CASSSGGLEAFF
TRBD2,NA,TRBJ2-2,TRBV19,TGTGCCAGCAGACTAGCGGGGGCATCTGCCGGGGAGCTGTTTTTT,CASRLAGASAGELFF
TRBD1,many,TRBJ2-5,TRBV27,TGTGCCAGCAGTCGACAGGGGGAAGAGACCCAGTACTTC,CASSRQGEETQYF
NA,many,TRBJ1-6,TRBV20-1,TGCAGTGCCCCGGCCGAGAGCTCCTATAATTCACCCCTCCACTTT,CSAPAESSYNSPLHF
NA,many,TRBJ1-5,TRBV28,TGTGCCAGCAGCCCTCGAGTGCTGGGACGACTTAGCAATCAGCCCCAGCATTTT,CASSPRVLGRLSNQPQHF
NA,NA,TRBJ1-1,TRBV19,TGTGCCAGTAGTATAGACTTAATGCTGGCGGGGGCGGGAACTGAAGCTTTCTTT,CASSIDLMLAGAGTEAFF
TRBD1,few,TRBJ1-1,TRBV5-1,TGCGCCAGCAGCTTCGGACAGGGGAGGGGTTACACTGAAGCTTTCTTT,CASSFGQGRGYTEAFF
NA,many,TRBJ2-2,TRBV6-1,TGTGCCAGCAGTGAACCCCCCGTGGCAGGAGCCGGGGAGCTGTTTTTT,CASSEPPVAGAGELFF
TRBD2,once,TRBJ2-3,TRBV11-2,TGTGCCAGCAGCTCGATGACTAGCGGATACACAGATACGCAGTATTTT,CASSSMTSGYTDTQYF
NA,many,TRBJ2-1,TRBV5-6,TGTGCCAGCAGCTTACTTAGTAGGAGGAATGAGCAGTTCTTC,CASSLLSRRNEQFF
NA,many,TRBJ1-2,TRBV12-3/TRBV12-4,TGTGCCAGCAGTTCCAGGGTAGATAACTATGGCTACACCTTC,CASSSRVDNYGYTF
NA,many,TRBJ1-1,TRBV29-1,TGCAGCGTTGAGGGAGACAGTCAAGCTTTCTTT,CSVEGDSQAFF
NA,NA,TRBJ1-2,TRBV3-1,TGTGCCAGCAGCCGGGGGGGAGATGGCTACACCTTC,CASSRGGDGYTF
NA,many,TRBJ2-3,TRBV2,TGTGCCAGCAATTTAGCGACGGGCACAGATACGCAGTATTTT,CASNLATGTDTQYF
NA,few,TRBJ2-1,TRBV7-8,TGTGCCAGCAGCTTAGGGTGGCGGGGGCTTTACAATGAGCAGTTCTTC,CASSLGWRGLYNEQFF
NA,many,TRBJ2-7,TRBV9,TGTGCCAGCAGCGAGAGCGATGCTCGCACCTACGAGCAGTACTTC,CASSESDARTYEQYF
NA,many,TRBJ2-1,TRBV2,TGTGCCAGCAGCCATAACCTAGACAGAAGTTCCTACAATGAGCAGTTCTTC,CASSHNLDRSSYNEQFF
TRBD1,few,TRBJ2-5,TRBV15,TGTGCCACCAGCAGACCGGGACAGGGGTCGCGGGGTTGGACCCAGTACTTC,CATSRPGQGSRGWTQYF
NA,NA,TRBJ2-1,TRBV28,TGTGCCAGCAGTTTATCTCACGGTGAGCAGTTCTTC,CASSLSHGEQFF
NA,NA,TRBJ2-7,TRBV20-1,TGCAGTGCTTACCTCTACGAGCAGTACTTC,CSAYLYEQYF
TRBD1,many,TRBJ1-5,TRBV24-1,TGTGCCACCAGTGCCGGGACAGGTTATAGCAATCAGCCCCAGCATTTT,CATSAGTGYSNQPQHF
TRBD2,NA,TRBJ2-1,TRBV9,TGTGCCAGCAGTCAAGCGGGAGGAGCCGTGTATGAGCAGTTCTTC,CASSQAGGAVYEQFF
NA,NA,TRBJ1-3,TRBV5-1,TGCGCCAGCAGCTTAGTAGGGCCCCGCTCTGGAAACACCATATATTTT,CASSLVGPRSGNTIYF
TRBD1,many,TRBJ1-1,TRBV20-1,TGCAGTGCCCATGCCGACAGGGGGGGACCTGAAGCTTTCTTT,CSAHADRGGPEAFF
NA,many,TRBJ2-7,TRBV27,TGTGCCAGCAGTTCCTCGGGGTTCTCCTACGAGCAGTACTTC,CASSSSGFSYEQYF
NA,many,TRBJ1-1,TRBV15,TGTGCCACCAGCAGAGTATTGGACAGCCCCGGGAAAGCTTTCTTT,CATSRVLDSPGKAFF
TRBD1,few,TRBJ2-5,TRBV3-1,TGTGCCAGCAGCCAAGCTATGGACAGGGTCAGAGAGACCCAGTACTTC,CASSQAMDRVRETQYF
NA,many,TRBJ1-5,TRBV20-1,TGCAGTGCTGTCGGACGGAGGCGGGTCAATCAGCCCCAGCATTTT,CSAVGRRRVNQPQHF
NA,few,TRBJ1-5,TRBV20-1,TGCAGCTCCGGTACAGCTCAGAATCAGCCCCAGCATTTT,CSSGTAQNQPQHF
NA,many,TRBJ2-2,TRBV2,TGTGCCAGCAAGGCGGGAATTGTGACCGGGGAGCTGTTTTTT,CASKAGIVTGELFF
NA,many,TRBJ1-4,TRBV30,TGTGCCTGGAGTCAGCAAGGGACCTTAGCTAATGAAAAACTGTTTTTT,CAWSQQGTLANEKLFF
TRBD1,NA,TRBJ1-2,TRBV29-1,TGCAGCGTTGAACAACCGGGACAGGCATATGGCTACACCTTC,CSVEQPGQAYGYTF
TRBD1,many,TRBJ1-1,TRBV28,TGTGCCAGCAGTTCAACAGGGGAGAACACTGAAGCTTTCTTT,CASSSTGENTEAFF
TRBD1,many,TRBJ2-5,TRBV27,TGTGCCAGCAACAGACGACAAACAGGGGTACTACAAGAGACCCAGTACTTC,CASNRRQTGVLQETQYF
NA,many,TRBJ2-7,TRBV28,TGTGCCAGCAGTGACACCTATTACGGGACTTACCAAACCTACGAGCAGTACTTC,CASSDTYYGTYQTYEQYF
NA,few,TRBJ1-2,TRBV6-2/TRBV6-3,TGTGCCAGCTACTCGGAGAACTATGGCTACACCTTC,CASYSENYGYTF
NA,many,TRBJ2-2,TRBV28,TGTGCCAGCAGGGAATCCGGGGAGCTGTTTTTT,CASRESGELFF
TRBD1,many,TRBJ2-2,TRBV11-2,TGTGCCCCTTCACTAGTGGGACAGGGGCACACCGGGGAGCTGTTTTTT,CAPSLVGQGHTGELFF
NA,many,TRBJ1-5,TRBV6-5,TGTGCCAGCAGTTACGGGCAGTCAAATCAGCCCCAGCATTTT,CASSYGQSNQPQHF
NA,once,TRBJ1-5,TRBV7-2,TGTGCCAGCAGCTTAGGAGTTACTATTATGCGGGGCGGGGATCAGCCCCAGCATTTT,CASSLGVTIMRGGDQPQHF
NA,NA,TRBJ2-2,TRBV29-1,TGCAGCGTTGAAGACTTCGGGGAGGTGGGGGAGCTGTTTTTT,CSVEDFGEVGELFF
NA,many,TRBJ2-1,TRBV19,TGTGCCAGTAGTGCAGGCTGGGGGGACTACAATGAGCAGTTCTTC,CASSAGWGDYNEQFF
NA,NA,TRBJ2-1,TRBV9,TGTGCCAGCAGCTCATTAGGGCAAGAATACAATGAGCAGTTCTTC,CASSSLGQEYNEQFF
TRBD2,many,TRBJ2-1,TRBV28,TGTGCCAGCAGTTTATCTACTAGCGGCAATGAGCAGTTCTTC,CASSLSTSGNEQFF
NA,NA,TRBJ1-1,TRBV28,TGTGCCAGCAGTTCTCCGCGACAGGATGGGATACACACTGAAGCTTTCTTT,CASSSPRQDGIHTEAFF
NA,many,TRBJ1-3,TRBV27,TGTGCCAGCAAACCCTCCGGGACTCAAAACACCATATATTTT,CASKPSGTQNTIYF
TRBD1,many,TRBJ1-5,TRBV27,TGTGCCAGCAGTCACCGGACAGGGCGGGATCAGCCCCAGCATTTT,CASSHRTGRDQPQHF
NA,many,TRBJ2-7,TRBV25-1,TGTGCCAGCAGTGAATTGGGCGCTAACTCCTACGAGCAGTACTTC,CASSELGANSYEQYF
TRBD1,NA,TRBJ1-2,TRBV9,TGTGCCAGCAGCGGTTTACAGGGGCGCTACACCTTC,CASSGLQGRYTF